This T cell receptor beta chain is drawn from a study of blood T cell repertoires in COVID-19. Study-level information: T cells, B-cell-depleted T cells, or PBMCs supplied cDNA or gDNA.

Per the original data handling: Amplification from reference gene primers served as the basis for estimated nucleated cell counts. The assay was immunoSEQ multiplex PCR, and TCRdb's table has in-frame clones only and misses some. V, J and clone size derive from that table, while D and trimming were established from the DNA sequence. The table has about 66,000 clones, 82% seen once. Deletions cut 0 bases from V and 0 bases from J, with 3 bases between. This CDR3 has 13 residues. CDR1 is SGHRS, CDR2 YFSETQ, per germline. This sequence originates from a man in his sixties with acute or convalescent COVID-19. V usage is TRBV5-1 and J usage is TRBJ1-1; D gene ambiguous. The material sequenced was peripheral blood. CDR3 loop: CASSLAVNTEAFF. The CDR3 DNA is TGCGCCAGCAGCTTGGCCGTGAACACTGAAGCTTTCTTT.